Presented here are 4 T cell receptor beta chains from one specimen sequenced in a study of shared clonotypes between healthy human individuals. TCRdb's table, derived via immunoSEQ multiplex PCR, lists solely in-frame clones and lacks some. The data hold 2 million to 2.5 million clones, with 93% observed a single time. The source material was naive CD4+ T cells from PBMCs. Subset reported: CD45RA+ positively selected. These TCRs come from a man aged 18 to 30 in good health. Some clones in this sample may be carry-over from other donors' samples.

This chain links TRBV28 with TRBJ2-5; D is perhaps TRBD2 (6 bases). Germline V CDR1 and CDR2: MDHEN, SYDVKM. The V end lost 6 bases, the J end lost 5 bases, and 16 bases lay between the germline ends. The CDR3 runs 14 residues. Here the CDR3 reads CASRRYAGIETQYF. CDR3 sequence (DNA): TGTGCCAGCAGGCGATACGCGGGGATCGAGACCCAGTACTTC.

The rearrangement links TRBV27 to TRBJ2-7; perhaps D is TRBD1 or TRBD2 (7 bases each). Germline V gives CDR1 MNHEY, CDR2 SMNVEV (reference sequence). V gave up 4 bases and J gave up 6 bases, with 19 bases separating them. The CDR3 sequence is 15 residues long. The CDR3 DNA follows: TGTGCCAGCAGTTGGGAGGGGACAGACCCCCTCGAGCAGTACTTC. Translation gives CASSWEGTDPLEQYF.

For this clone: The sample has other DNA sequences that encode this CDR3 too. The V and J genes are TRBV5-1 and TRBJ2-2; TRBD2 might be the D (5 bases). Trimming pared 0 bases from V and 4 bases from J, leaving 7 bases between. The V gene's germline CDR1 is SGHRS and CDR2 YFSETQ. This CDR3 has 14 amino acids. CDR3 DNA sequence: TGCGCCAGCAGCTTGGCGGGATTCACCGGGGAGCTGTTTTTT. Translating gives CASSLAGFTGELFF.

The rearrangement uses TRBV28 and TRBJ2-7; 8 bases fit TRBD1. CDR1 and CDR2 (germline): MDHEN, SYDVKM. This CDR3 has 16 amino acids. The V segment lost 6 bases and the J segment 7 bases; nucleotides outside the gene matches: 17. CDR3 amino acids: CASSPPSGQGPKEQYF. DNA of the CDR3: TGTGCCAGCAGCCCACCTTCAGGACAGGGCCCAAAGGAGCAGTACTTC.